This TCR beta chain was recovered during a study of blood T cell repertoires in COVID-19 (TCRdb year 2020). Regarding the study in general: Samples covering the acute and convalescent phases of COVID-19 were provided by collaborators in the United States, Italy and Spain. The material from the prospective study consisted of cDNA or gDNA derived from T cells, B-cell-depleted T cells, or PBMCs. Deeply sampled blood TCRbeta repertoires from subjects exposed to, actively infected with, or recovered from COVID-19 were included in the dataset. The repertoires were released in a freely available public database intended as a resource for research on the immune response to SARS-CoV-2. Samples came from the ongoing ImmuneRACE study (first 160 participants) plus 1,254 subjects from 6 global collaborators. Nearly every sample came with metadata listing a de-identified subject ID, COVID-19 status, age in years and sex. Where HLA class I and class II types were available, the types were taken from metadata supplied by the sample provider, not from assay-based typing. Broader findings and caveats from the paper: The quantity of clinical and demographic metadata differed by source and by participant and was supplied without curation.

Each collaborating institution followed its own protocols to collect whole blood in K2EDTA tubes. For TCRbeta analysis, collaborator samples were shipped as frozen whole blood, as isolated PBMCs, or as DNA extracted from either sample type. The immunoSEQ Assay, a bias-controlled multiplex PCR, was used to amplify TCRbeta CDR3 regions from genomic DNA. Per the source publication's procedure: The number of nucleated cells in each sample was estimated from the amplification of reference gene primers within the assay. To quantify the absolute abundance of each unique TCRbeta CDR3 rearrangement, sequence reads were collapsed and filtered. For each sample, productive Simpson clonality was calculated as the square root of Simpson's diversity index over productive rearrangements. In its TCRdb copy, this immuneACCESS table keeps in-frame sequences only and misses some clones. Where compared with another copy, unresolved V genes explain less than half of these, and the others have no known cause. D and trimming were read from the DNA, whereas the V and J calls and clone size are those reported in that table. The table for this sample lists 12,000 or so clones; over 85% of them were counted only once. The top ten clonotypes cover roughly 15% of the sample.

Counted from cysteine to phenylalanine, this CDR3 has 13 amino acids. This entry keeps only the CDR3 DNA: 39 bases, framed from base 1. According to the germline V gene, CDR1 reads KGHDR and CDR2 reads SFDVKD. V is clipped by 8 bases and J by 9 bases, and the sequence between their germline boundaries is 15 bases long. On this clone itself: The antigen it binds to is not known. The input lacks base qualities; no much larger clone sits a single base away.

Sample: peripheral blood. The sequence was collected from a man aged 70-80 years with active COVID-19. The receptor chain draws on TRBV24-1 and TRBJ2-2, and perhaps TRBD1 as D gene, on 6 matching bases. The CDR3 region has the sequence CATMSTGNRELFF. The DNA reads TGTGCCACCATGTCTACAGGGAATAGGGAGCTGTTTTTT.